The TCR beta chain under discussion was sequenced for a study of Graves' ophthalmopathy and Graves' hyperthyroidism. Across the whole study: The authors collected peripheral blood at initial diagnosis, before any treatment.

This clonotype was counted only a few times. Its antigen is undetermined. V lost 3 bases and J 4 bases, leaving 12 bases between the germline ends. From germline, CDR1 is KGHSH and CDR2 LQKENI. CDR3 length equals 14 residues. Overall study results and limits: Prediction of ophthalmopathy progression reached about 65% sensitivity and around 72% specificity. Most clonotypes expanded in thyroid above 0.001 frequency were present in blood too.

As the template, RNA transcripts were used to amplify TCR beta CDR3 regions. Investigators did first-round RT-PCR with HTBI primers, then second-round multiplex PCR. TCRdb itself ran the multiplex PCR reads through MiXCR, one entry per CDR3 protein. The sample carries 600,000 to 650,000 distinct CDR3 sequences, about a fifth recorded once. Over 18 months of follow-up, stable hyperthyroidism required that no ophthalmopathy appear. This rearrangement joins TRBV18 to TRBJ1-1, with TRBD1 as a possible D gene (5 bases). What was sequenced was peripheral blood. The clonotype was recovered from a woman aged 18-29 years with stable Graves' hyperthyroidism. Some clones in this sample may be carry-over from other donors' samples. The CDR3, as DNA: TGTGCCAGCTCACCTTGGAGGGGCGGCACTGAAGCTTTCTTT. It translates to CASSPWRGGTEAFF.